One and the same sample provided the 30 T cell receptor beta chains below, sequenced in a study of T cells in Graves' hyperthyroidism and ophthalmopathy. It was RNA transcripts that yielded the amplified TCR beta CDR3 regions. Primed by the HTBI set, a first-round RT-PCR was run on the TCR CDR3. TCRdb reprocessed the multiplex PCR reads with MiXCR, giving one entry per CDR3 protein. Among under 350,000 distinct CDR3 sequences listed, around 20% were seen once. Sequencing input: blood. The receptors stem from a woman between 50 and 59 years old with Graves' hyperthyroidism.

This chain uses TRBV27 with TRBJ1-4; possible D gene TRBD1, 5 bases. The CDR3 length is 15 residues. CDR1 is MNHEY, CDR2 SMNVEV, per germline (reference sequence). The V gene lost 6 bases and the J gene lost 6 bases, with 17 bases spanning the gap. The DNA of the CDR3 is TGTGCCAGCAGGCGGGACGTCCAAGGATATGAAAAACTGTTTTTT. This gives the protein CASRRDVQGYEKLFF.

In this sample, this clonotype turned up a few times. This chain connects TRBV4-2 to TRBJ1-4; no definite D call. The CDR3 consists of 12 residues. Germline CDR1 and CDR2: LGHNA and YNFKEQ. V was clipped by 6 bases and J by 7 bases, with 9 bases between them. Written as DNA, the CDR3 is TGTGCCAGCAGGGACCTTGGTGAAAAACTGTTTTTT. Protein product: CASRDLGEKLFF.

The CDR3 region is CASSPPVSDTQYF. CDR3 coding DNA: TGTGCCAGCTCACCACCAGTATCTGATACGCAGTATTTT. The chain uses TRBV18 and TRBJ2-3; no reliable D call. CDR1 is KGHSH, CDR2 LQKENI, per germline. The CDR3 covers 13 residues. Trimming removed 0 bases from V and 6 bases from J, with 7 bases in between. Combining the CDR3 with reference TRBV18 and TRBJ2-3 gives the whole variable domain NAGVMQNPRHLVRRRGQEARLRCSPMKGHSHVYWYRQLPEEGLKFMVYLQKENIIDESGMPKERFSAEFPKEGPSILRIQQVVRGDSAAYFCASSPPVSDTQYFGPGTRLTVL.

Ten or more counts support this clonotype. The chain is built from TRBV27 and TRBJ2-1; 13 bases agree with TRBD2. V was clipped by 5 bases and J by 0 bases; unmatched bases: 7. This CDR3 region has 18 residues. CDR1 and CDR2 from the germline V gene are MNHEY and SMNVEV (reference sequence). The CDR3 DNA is TGTGCCAGCAGTCCTGGACTAGCGGGGGTGAGCTCCTACAATGAGCAGTTCTTC. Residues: CASSPGLAGVSSYNEQFF.

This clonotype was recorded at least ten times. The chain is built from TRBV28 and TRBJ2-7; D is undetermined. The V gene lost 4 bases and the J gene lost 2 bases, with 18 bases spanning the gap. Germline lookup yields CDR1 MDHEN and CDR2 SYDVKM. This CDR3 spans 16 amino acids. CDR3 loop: CASSSRRAEKPYEQYF. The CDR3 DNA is TGTGCCAGCAGTTCTCGAAGGGCGGAAAAACCCTACGAGCAGTACTTC.

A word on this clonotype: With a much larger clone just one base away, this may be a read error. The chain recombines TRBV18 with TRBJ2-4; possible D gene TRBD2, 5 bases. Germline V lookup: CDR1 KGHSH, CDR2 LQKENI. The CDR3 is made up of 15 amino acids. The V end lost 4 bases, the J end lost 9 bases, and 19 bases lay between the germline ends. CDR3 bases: TGTGCCAGCTCACGACTGGACTCCTCCAGAAGCATTCAGTACTTC. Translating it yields CASSRLDSSRSIQYF.

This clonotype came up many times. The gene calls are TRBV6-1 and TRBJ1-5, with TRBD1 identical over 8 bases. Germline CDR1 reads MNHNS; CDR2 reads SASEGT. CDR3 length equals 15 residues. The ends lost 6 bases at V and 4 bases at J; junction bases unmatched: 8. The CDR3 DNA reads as TGTGCCAGCAGGGAGGGACAGGTCCGTAATCAGCCCCAGCATTTT. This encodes CASREGQVRNQPQHF.

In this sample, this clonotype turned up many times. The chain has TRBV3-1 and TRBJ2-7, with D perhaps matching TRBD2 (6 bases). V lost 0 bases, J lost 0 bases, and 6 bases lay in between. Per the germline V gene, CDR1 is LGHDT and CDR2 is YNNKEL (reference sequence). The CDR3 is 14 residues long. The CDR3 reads CASSQEGGSYEQYF. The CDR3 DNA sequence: TGTGCCAGCAGCCAAGAGGGGGGCTCCTACGAGCAGTACTTC.

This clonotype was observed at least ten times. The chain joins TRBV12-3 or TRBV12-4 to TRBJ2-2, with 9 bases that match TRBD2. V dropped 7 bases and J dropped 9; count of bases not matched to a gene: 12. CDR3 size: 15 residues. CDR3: CASTSLAGLGRELFF. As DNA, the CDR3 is TGTGCCAGCACCTCACTAGCGGGCCTAGGAAGGGAGCTGTTTTTT.

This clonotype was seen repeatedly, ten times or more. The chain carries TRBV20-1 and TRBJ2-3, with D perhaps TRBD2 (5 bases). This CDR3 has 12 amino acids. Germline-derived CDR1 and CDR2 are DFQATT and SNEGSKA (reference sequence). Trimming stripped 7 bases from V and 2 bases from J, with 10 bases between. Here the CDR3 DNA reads TGCAGTGGTGGACTCACCACAGATACGCAGTATTTT. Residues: CSGGLTTDTQYF.

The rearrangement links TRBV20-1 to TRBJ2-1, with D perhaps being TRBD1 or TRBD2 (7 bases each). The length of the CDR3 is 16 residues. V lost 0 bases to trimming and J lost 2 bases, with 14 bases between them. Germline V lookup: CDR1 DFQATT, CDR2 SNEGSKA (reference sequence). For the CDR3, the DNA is TGCAGTGCTAGAGATCGGTCAGGGGGGGCCTACAATGAGCAGTTCTTC. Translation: CSARDRSGGAYNEQFF.

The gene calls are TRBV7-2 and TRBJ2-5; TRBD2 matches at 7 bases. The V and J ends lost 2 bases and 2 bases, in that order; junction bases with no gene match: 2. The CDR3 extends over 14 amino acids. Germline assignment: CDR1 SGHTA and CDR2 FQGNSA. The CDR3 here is CASSLMGLQETQYF. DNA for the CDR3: TGTGCCAGCAGCTTAATGGGACTACAAGAGACCCAGTACTTC.

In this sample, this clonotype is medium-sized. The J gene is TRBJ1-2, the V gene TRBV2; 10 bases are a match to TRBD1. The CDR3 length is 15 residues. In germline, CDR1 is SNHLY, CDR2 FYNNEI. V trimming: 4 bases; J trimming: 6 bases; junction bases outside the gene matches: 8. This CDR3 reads CASSGQGAQKDGYTF. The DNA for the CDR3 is TGTGCCAGCAGTGGACAGGGGGCGCAAAAAGATGGCTACACCTTC.

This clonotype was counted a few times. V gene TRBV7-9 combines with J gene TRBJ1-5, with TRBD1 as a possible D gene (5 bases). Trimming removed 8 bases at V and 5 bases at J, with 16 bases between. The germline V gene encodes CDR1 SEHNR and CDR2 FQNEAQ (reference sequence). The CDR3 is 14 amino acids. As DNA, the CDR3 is TGTGCCAGCTCCCATGCCGGAGGGGATCAGCCCCAGCATTTT. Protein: CASSHAGGDQPQHF.

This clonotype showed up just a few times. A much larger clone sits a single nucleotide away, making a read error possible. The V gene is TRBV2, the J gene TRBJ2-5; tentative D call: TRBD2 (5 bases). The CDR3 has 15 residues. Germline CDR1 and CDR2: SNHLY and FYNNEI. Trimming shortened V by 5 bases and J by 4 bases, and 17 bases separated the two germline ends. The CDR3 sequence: CASSPQTSYPETQYF. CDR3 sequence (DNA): TGTGCCAGCAGTCCCCAAACTAGTTACCCAGAGACCCAGTACTTC.

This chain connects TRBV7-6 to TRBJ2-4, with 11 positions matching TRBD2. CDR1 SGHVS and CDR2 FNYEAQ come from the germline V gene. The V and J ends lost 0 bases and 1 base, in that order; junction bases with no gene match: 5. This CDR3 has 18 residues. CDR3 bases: TGTGCCAGCAGCTTAGCTAGCGGGAGGGCCGGGGCCAAAAACATTCAGTACTTC. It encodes CASSLASGRAGAKNIQYF.

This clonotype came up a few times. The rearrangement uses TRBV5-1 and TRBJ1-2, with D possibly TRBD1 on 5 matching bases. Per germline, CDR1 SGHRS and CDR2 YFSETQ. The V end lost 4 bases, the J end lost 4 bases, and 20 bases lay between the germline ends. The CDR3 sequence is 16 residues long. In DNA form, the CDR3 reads TGCGCCAGCAGCCCGACGACAGACCTAACTACCTATGGCTACACCTTC. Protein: CASSPTTDLTTYGYTF.

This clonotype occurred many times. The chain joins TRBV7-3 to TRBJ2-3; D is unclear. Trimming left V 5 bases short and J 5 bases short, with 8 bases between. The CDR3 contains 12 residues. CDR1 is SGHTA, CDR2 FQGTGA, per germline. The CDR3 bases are TGTGCCAGCAGCCCGAGTGGAGATACGCAGTATTTT. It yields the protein CASSPSGDTQYF.

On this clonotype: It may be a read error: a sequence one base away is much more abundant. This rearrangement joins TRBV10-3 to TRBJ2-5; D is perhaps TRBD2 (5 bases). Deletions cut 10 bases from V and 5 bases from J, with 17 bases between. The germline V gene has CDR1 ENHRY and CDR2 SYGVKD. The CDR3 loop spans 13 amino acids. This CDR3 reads CATRPGTAETQYF. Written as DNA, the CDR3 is TGTGCCACCAGACCGGGAACGGCGGAGACCCAGTACTTC.

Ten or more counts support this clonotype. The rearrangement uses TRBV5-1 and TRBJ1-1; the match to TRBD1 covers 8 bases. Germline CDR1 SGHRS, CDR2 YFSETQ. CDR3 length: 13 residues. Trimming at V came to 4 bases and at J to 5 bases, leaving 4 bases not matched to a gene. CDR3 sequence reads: CASSLTGVTEAFF. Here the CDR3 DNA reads TGCGCCAGCAGCCTGACAGGGGTTACTGAAGCTTTCTTT.

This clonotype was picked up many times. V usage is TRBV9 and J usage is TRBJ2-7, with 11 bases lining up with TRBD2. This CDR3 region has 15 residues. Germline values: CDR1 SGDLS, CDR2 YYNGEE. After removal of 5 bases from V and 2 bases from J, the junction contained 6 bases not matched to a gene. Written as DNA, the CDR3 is TGTGCCAGCAGTGAAACTAGCGGGAGTACCTACGAGCAGTACTTC. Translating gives CASSETSGSTYEQYF.

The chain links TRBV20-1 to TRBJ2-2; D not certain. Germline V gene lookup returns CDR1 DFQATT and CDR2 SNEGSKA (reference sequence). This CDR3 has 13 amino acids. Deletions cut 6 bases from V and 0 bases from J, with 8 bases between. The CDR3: CSAGTANTGELFF. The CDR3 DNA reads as TGCAGTGCCGGCACGGCGAACACCGGGGAGCTGTTTTTT.

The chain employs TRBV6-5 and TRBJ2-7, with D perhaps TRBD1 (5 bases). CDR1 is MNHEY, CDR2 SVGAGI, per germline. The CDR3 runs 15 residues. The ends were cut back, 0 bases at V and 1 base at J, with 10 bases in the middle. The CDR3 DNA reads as TGTGCCAGCAGTTACTCCACAGGCTTTTCCTACGAGCAGTACTTC. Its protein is CASSYSTGFSYEQYF.

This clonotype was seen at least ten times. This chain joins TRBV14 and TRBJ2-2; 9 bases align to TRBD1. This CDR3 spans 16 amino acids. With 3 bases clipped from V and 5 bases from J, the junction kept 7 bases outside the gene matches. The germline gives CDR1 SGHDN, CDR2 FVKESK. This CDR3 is CASSQIDRGRTGELFF. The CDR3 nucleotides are TGTGCCAGCAGCCAGATTGACAGGGGGAGGACCGGGGAGCTGTTTTTT.

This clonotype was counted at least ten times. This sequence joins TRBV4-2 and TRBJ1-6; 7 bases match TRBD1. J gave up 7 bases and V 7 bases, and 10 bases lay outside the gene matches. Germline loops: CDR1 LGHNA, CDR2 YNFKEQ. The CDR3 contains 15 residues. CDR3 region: CASIRRQGENSPLHF. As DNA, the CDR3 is TGTGCCAGCATTCGACGACAGGGAGAGAATTCACCCCTCCACTTT.

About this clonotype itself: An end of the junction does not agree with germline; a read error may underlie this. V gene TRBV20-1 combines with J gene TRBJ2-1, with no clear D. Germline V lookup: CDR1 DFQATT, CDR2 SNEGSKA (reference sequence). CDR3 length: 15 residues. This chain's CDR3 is CSAREIGYSYNKQFF. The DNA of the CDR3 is TGCAGTGCTAGAGAAATCGGGTACTCCTACAATAAGCAGTTCTTC.

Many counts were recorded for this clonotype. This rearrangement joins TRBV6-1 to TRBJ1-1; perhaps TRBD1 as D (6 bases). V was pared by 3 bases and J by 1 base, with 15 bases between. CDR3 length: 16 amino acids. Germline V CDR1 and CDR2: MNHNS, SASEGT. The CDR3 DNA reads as TGTGCCAGCAGTGAGGGGACCGACAGGTGGAACACTGAAGCTTTCTTT. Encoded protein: CASSEGTDRWNTEAFF.

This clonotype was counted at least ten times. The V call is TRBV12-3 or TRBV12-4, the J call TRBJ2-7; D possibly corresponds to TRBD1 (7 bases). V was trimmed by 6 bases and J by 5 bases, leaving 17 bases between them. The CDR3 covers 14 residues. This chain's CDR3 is CASRPSGGPDEQYF. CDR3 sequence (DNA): TGTGCCAGCAGGCCTTCAGGGGGGCCTGACGAGCAGTACTTC.

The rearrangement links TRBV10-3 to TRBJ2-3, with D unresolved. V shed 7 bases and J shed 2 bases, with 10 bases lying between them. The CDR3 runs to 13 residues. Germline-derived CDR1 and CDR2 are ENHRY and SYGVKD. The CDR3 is CAINDLSTDTQYF. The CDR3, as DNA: TGTGCCATCAACGACTTGTCCACAGATACGCAGTATTTT.

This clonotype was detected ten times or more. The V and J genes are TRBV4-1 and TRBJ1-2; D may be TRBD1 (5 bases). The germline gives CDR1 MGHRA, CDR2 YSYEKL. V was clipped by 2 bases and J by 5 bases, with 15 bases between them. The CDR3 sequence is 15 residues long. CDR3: CASSQLDSEGYGYTF. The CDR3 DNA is TGCGCCAGCAGCCAATTAGACAGCGAGGGGTATGGCTACACCTTC.